This is a list of T cell receptor beta chains from one sample in a study of radiation and T cells in renal cell carcinoma. TCRdb's table, derived via immunoSEQ multiplex PCR, lists solely in-frame clones and lacks some. Here the sample spans fewer than 55,000 clones, more than 80% being singletons. The specimen comprised blood, sampled from a patient whose treatment included radiotherapy and nephrectomy. The receptors derive from a woman between 70 and 85 years old with renal cell carcinoma. Both conserved end residues are trimmed from each CDR3. Each record gives: J gene, V gene, CDR3 protein.

TRBJ2-3	TRBV6-5	ASSYSSGGHSDTQY
TRBJ1-2	TRBV9	ASSVDFGGYT
TRBJ1-2	TRBV2	ASSELTGAYGYT
TRBJ2-1	TRBV9	ASSVEGQAQAYNEQF
TRBJ1-1	TRBV6-6	ASTPPREFTAF
TRBJ1-2	TRBV7-2	ASSSLEGARGYT
TRBJ1-5	TRBV6-1	ASSVSVGTGNQPQH
TRBJ1-6	TRBV27	ASSSQGPFNSPLH
TRBJ2-1	TRBV10-3	AISEWGTGGRDEQF
TRBJ2-2	TRBV5-5	ASSLGGSTNTGELF
TRBJ2-7	TRBV7-6	ASSSLDGNRLEQY
TRBJ2-1	TRBV7-2	ASSFMANEQF
TRBJ1-3	TRBV7-6	ASSPRAGPGPGNTIY
TRBJ2-1	TRBV6-6	ASSPRDEQF
TRBJ2-2	TRBV10-3	AIRTGTGDTGELF
TRBJ2-7	TRBV19	ASSKRLGREQY
TRBJ2-5	TRBV19	ASSIDSGQPQKTQY
TRBJ2-7	TRBV7-2	ASSSTGDLSSYEQY
TRBJ2-5	TRBV27	ASSPRQDPGAQY
TRBJ2-2	TRBV5-1	ASSFPNGGAPTGELF
TRBJ2-3	TRBV5-4	ASSLQGSTDTQY
TRBJ1-5	TRBV7-2	ASSSTGQLNQPQH
TRBJ1-1	TRBV13	ASRGGTEAF
TRBJ2-2	TRBV6-1	ASSRQQGANGELF
TRBJ2-3	TRBV10-3	AISEPRTDTQY
TRBJ1-3	TRBV2	ASTYGGIRY